These T cell receptor beta chains were read from a single sample in a study of shared clonotypes between healthy human individuals. Sequenced by immunoSEQ multiplex PCR; TCRdb stores in-frame clones only, minus some. The sample consists of about 590,000 clones, 95% to 96% of them appearing once. Material: naive CD8+ T cells sorted from blood. Every receptor here comes from a woman in her 30s in good health. The CDR3 runs from the conserved cysteine through the conserved F or W. Each record gives: V gene, D gene, clone size, J gene, CDR3 protein, CDR3 DNA. A D gene is named only where the DNA matches it firmly. The listing skips clone size in some rows; elsewhere it reads once, few, many or a size class.

v_call: TRBV5-4
d_call: TRBD1
clone_size: -
j_call: TRBJ2-3
cdr3_aa: CASSARTGGTDTQYF
cdr3_nt: TGTGCCAGCAGCGCCCGGACAGGGGGCACAGATACGCAGTATTTT

v_call: TRBV19
d_call: TRBD1
clone_size: -
j_call: TRBJ2-2
cdr3_aa: CASSWGPGQGVAGELFF
cdr3_nt: TGTGCCAGTAGTTGGGGGCCGGGACAGGGTGTTGCCGGGGAGCTGTTTTTT

v_call: TRBV7-9
d_call: -
clone_size: -
j_call: TRBJ2-3
cdr3_aa: CAIVRQERADTQYF
cdr3_nt: TGTGCCATCGTTAGGCAGGAACGTGCAGATACGCAGTATTTT

v_call: TRBV11-3
d_call: TRBD1
clone_size: -
j_call: TRBJ2-1
cdr3_aa: CASSLGGDRVSEQFF
cdr3_nt: TGTGCCAGCAGCTTGGGGGGGGACAGGGTTTCCGAGCAGTTCTTC

v_call: TRBV7-2
d_call: -
clone_size: -
j_call: TRBJ2-5
cdr3_aa: CASRPPVGEETQYF
cdr3_nt: TGTGCCAGCCGACCCCCTGTGGGGGAGGAGACCCAGTACTTC

v_call: TRBV6-6
d_call: -
clone_size: -
j_call: TRBJ2-5
cdr3_aa: CASKGDETQYF
cdr3_nt: TGTGCCAGCAAGGGAGACGAGACCCAGTACTTC

v_call: TRBV27
d_call: -
clone_size: -
j_call: TRBJ1-4
cdr3_aa: CASSLMGANEKLFF
cdr3_nt: TGTGCCAGCAGTTTAATGGGGGCTAATGAAAAACTGTTTTTT

v_call: TRBV7-2
d_call: TRBD1
clone_size: -
j_call: TRBJ2-1
cdr3_aa: CASSQGQRYYNEQFF
cdr3_nt: TGTGCCAGCAGCCAGGGACAGCGGTACTACAATGAGCAGTTCTTC

v_call: TRBV4-1
d_call: TRBD2
clone_size: -
j_call: TRBJ2-7
cdr3_aa: CASSQGSGNGIYEQYF
cdr3_nt: TGCGCCAGCAGCCAAGGTAGCGGGAATGGGATTTACGAGCAGTACTTC

v_call: TRBV7-6
d_call: -
clone_size: -
j_call: TRBJ2-7
cdr3_aa: CASSETISYEQYF
cdr3_nt: TGTGCCAGCTCCGAGACCATCTCCTACGAGCAGTACTTC

v_call: TRBV11-2
d_call: TRBD1
clone_size: -
j_call: TRBJ2-7
cdr3_aa: CASSLGQGVVQYF
cdr3_nt: TGTGCCAGCAGCTTAGGACAGGGGGTTGTGCAGTACTTC

v_call: TRBV6-5
d_call: -
clone_size: -
j_call: TRBJ1-6
cdr3_aa: CASSPGQNSPLHF
cdr3_nt: TGTGCCAGCAGTCCCGGGCAGAATTCACCCCTCCACTTT

v_call: TRBV16
d_call: -
clone_size: -
j_call: TRBJ2-7
cdr3_aa: CASSQSRSREQYF
cdr3_nt: TGTGCCAGCAGCCAATCAAGGTCCCGCGAGCAGTACTTC

v_call: TRBV15
d_call: -
clone_size: -
j_call: TRBJ2-1
cdr3_aa: CATSRGLAGQSGEQFF
cdr3_nt: TGTGCCACCAGCAGGGGTCTTGCAGGGCAGTCTGGTGAGCAGTTCTTC

v_call: TRBV9
d_call: TRBD1
clone_size: -
j_call: TRBJ2-3
cdr3_aa: CASSGTGQGYTADTQYF
cdr3_nt: TGTGCCAGCAGCGGAACAGGACAGGGGTACACAGCAGATACGCAGTATTTT

v_call: TRBV10-2
d_call: TRBD2
clone_size: -
j_call: TRBJ2-5
cdr3_aa: CASSATSDQETQYF
cdr3_nt: TGCGCCAGCAGTGCGACTAGCGACCAAGAGACCCAGTACTTC

v_call: TRBV16
d_call: -
clone_size: -
j_call: TRBJ2-3
cdr3_aa: CASSQSPAQYF
cdr3_nt: TGTGCCAGCAGCCAATCACCGGCGCAGTATTTT

v_call: TRBV27
d_call: -
clone_size: -
j_call: TRBJ2-1
cdr3_aa: CASRNGAGVSEQFF
cdr3_nt: TGTGCCAGCAGGAACGGGGCAGGTGTTTCCGAGCAGTTCTTC

v_call: TRBV2
d_call: -
clone_size: -
j_call: TRBJ2-7
cdr3_aa: CASMHEQYF
cdr3_nt: TGTGCCAGCATGCACGAGCAGTACTTC

v_call: TRBV15
d_call: -
clone_size: -
j_call: TRBJ2-7
cdr3_aa: CATSGSGTEVGEQYF
cdr3_nt: TGTGCCACCAGCGGGTCCGGGACCGAGGTCGGCGAGCAGTACTTC

v_call: TRBV7-8
d_call: TRBD1
clone_size: -
j_call: TRBJ2-7
cdr3_aa: CASSRGQGPYEQYF
cdr3_nt: TGTGCCAGCAGCCGTGGACAGGGTCCCTACGAGCAGTACTTC

v_call: TRBV9
d_call: TRBD2
clone_size: -
j_call: TRBJ2-7
cdr3_aa: CASSVGGAGGPFYEQYF
cdr3_nt: TGTGCCAGCAGCGTAGGTGGGGCGGGAGGGCCGTTTTACGAGCAGTACTTC

v_call: TRBV10-3
d_call: -
clone_size: once
j_call: TRBJ2-1
cdr3_aa: CAISGDAANEQFF
cdr3_nt: TGTGCCATCAGTGGCGACGCCGCCAATGAGCAGTTCTTC

v_call: TRBV7-6
d_call: TRBD1
clone_size: -
j_call: TRBJ2-7
cdr3_aa: CASSLETGDYEQYF
cdr3_nt: TGTGCCAGCAGCTTAGAAACAGGGGACTACGAGCAGTACTTC

v_call: TRBV7-8
d_call: -
clone_size: -
j_call: TRBJ2-7
cdr3_aa: CASSWGRREPYEQYF
cdr3_nt: TGTGCCAGCAGCTGGGGTAGACGGGAGCCGTACGAGCAGTACTTC

v_call: TRBV28
d_call: TRBD2
clone_size: -
j_call: TRBJ2-7
cdr3_aa: CASSPTGGENEQYF
cdr3_nt: TGTGCCAGCAGTCCCACGGGGGGAGAAAACGAGCAGTACTTC

v_call: TRBV28
d_call: -
clone_size: -
j_call: TRBJ1-2
cdr3_aa: CASSREAGIHPGYTF
cdr3_nt: TGTGCCAGCAGCCGCGAGGCAGGTATACACCCTGGCTACACCTTC

v_call: TRBV5-1
d_call: -
clone_size: -
j_call: TRBJ2-5
cdr3_aa: CASSLEWDSQYF
cdr3_nt: TGCGCCAGCAGCTTGGAGTGGGACTCTCAGTACTTC

v_call: TRBV28
d_call: -
clone_size: once
j_call: TRBJ2-7
cdr3_aa: CASSFRLSGEQYF
cdr3_nt: TGTGCCAGCAGTTTTAGGCTTTCGGGGGAGCAGTACTTC

v_call: TRBV27
d_call: TRBD2
clone_size: -
j_call: TRBJ2-7
cdr3_aa: CASKVLAGRYEQYF
cdr3_nt: TGTGCCAGCAAGGTGCTAGCGGGAAGGTACGAGCAGTACTTC

v_call: TRBV7-2
d_call: TRBD1
clone_size: -
j_call: TRBJ2-7
cdr3_aa: CASSLVGPYRQGRNEQYF
cdr3_nt: TGTGCCAGCAGCTTAGTGGGGCCATATAGACAGGGAAGGAACGAGCAGTACTTC

v_call: TRBV4-1
d_call: -
clone_size: -
j_call: TRBJ1-4
cdr3_aa: CASSKRPTANEKLFF
cdr3_nt: TGCGCCAGCAGCAAACGACCGACGGCTAATGAAAAACTGTTTTTT

v_call: TRBV28
d_call: TRBD1
clone_size: -
j_call: TRBJ2-7
cdr3_aa: CASTGTGSSYEQYF
cdr3_nt: TGTGCCAGCACCGGGACAGGGAGCTCCTACGAGCAGTACTTC

v_call: TRBV6-1
d_call: -
clone_size: -
j_call: TRBJ1-2
cdr3_aa: CASSDFNSVEGYTF
cdr3_nt: TGTGCCAGCAGTGACTTTAATTCGGTGGAGGGCTACACCTTC

v_call: TRBV9
d_call: -
clone_size: -
j_call: TRBJ2-3
cdr3_aa: CASSPPREDTQYF
cdr3_nt: TGTGCCAGCAGCCCTCCCCGGGAAGATACGCAGTATTTT

v_call: TRBV28
d_call: -
clone_size: -
j_call: TRBJ2-7
cdr3_aa: CASSLDSAREQYF
cdr3_nt: TGTGCCAGCAGTTTGGACAGCGCGCGGGAGCAGTACTTC

v_call: TRBV2
d_call: -
clone_size: -
j_call: TRBJ2-7
cdr3_aa: CASSEGPYEQYF
cdr3_nt: TGTGCCAGCAGTGAAGGGCCCTACGAGCAGTACTTC

v_call: TRBV27
d_call: -
clone_size: -
j_call: TRBJ1-1
cdr3_aa: CASRTGQGEAFF
cdr3_nt: TGTGCCAGCAGAACCGGGCAGGGTGAAGCTTTCTTT

v_call: TRBV5-5
d_call: -
clone_size: -
j_call: TRBJ2-2
cdr3_aa: CASSYLSGNTGELFF
cdr3_nt: TGTGCCAGCAGCTACCTTAGCGGGAACACCGGGGAGCTGTTTTTT

v_call: TRBV27
d_call: -
clone_size: -
j_call: TRBJ2-7
cdr3_aa: CASSPSGLYEQYF
cdr3_nt: TGTGCCAGCAGTCCCTCGGGCCTATACGAGCAGTACTTC

v_call: TRBV29-1
d_call: -
clone_size: -
j_call: TRBJ2-1
cdr3_aa: CSIQGEWNEQFF
cdr3_nt: TGCAGCATCCAGGGCGAGTGGAATGAGCAGTTCTTC

v_call: TRBV29-1
d_call: -
clone_size: -
j_call: TRBJ1-2
cdr3_aa: CSVEDRRTFGGYTF
cdr3_nt: TGCAGCGTTGAAGATCGTCGGACGTTCGGTGGCTACACCTTC

v_call: TRBV10-1
d_call: TRBD2
clone_size: once
j_call: TRBJ2-1
cdr3_aa: CASSDGTSGNYNEQFF
cdr3_nt: TGCGCCAGCAGTGACGGGACTAGCGGGAACTACAATGAGCAGTTCTTC

v_call: TRBV7-9
d_call: -
clone_size: -
j_call: TRBJ2-1
cdr3_aa: CASSPGQGGGFYDEQFF
cdr3_nt: TGTGCCAGCAGCCCCGGCCAGGGGGGCGGTTTTTACGATGAGCAGTTCTTC

v_call: TRBV7-9
d_call: -
clone_size: -
j_call: TRBJ2-7
cdr3_aa: CASSPWTGSYEQYF
cdr3_nt: TGTGCCAGCAGCCCATGGACTGGCTCCTACGAGCAGTACTTC